A selection of T cell receptor beta chains follows, all from one sample in a study of regulatory T cells. Repertoires were generated with immunoSEQ multiplex PCR, while TCRdb's copy carries only in-frame clones and drops some. The table records about 28,000 clones, about 90% of them present only once. The sequencing sample was made of conventional CD4+ T cells sorted from blood. These receptors originate from a young adult with CD3G deficiency. Each CDR3 is given with its conserved first and last residue. Fields, in order: CDR3 length, J gene, V gene, clone size, D gene, CDR3 protein, CDR3 DNA. The D gene is left open where the match is weak. Rows give clone size only sometimes, using once, few, many, or a class for an expanded clone.

15 | TRBJ2-4 | TRBV28 | . | TRBD1 | CASSLSGTGSFIQYF | TGTGCCAGCAGTCTCTCCGGGACAGGATCTTTCATTCAGTACTTC
14 | TRBJ2-3 | TRBV5-1 | . | . | CASSEGWDTDTQYF | TGCGCCAGCAGCGAGGGATGGGACACAGATACGCAGTATTTT
13 | TRBJ1-2 | TRBV5-1 | . | . | CASSFDGSYGYTF | TGCGCCAGCAGCTTTGACGGGTCCTATGGCTACACCTTC
11 | TRBJ2-5 | TRBV11-2 | . | . | CASSLSETQYF | TGTGCCAGCAGCCTTAGCGAGACCCAGTACTTC
15 | TRBJ1-1 | TRBV28 | . | TRBD1 | CASSAPTGRNTEAFF | TGTGCCAGCAGTGCCCCGACAGGGAGAAACACTGAAGCTTTCTTT
15 | TRBJ2-5 | TRBV7-8 | . | . | CASSLARTVQETQYF | TGTGCCAGCAGCTTAGCGCGGACTGTTCAAGAGACCCAGTACTTC
20 | TRBJ2-1 | TRBV19 | . | TRBD2 | CASSQRGPGTSGSHYNEQFF | TGTGCCAGTAGCCAAAGGGGGCCGGGGACTAGCGGGAGCCACTACAATGAGCAGTTCTTC
12 | TRBJ1-1 | TRBV5-1 | . | . | CASSPGGTEAFF | TGCGCCAGCAGCCCCGGAGGGACTGAAGCTTTCTTT
13 | TRBJ2-1 | TRBV5-4 | . | . | CASTLGPYNEQFF | TGTGCCAGCACCCTCGGGCCTTACAATGAGCAGTTCTTC
12 | TRBJ1-2 | TRBV6-5 | . | . | CASSSSGYGYTF | TGTGCCAGCAGTTCATCGGGCTATGGCTACACCTTC
16 | TRBJ1-4 | TRBV18 | . | . | CASSPTPGHIIGKLFF | TGTGCCAGCTCACCAACCCCGGGACATATTATCGGGAAACTGTTTTTT
13 | TRBJ2-2 | TRBV7-9 | . | . | CASSFHVTGELFF | TGTGCCAGCAGCTTTCATGTAACCGGGGAGCTGTTTTTT
15 | TRBJ2-1 | TRBV5-1 | once | . | CASSTYPSSYNEQFF | TGCGCCAGCAGCACCTACCCGAGCTCCTACAATGAGCAGTTCTTC
13 | TRBJ2-1 | TRBV29-1 | . | . | CSAGGGNYNEQFF | TGCAGCGCTGGGGGAGGCAACTACAATGAGCAGTTCTTC
16 | TRBJ2-2 | TRBV10-3 | . | . | CAISDHRALSGGELFF | TGTGCCATCAGTGACCACCGGGCACTAAGCGGCGGGGAGCTGTTTTTT
14 | TRBJ2-4 | TRBV28 | . | TRBD2 | CASSSGLVGNIQYF | TGTGCCAGCAGTTCTGGACTAGTGGGGAACATTCAGTACTTC
15 | TRBJ2-1 | TRBV6-6 | . | TRBD2 | CASRDPGLGNHEQFF | TGTGCCAGCAGAGACCCGGGACTAGGAAACCATGAGCAGTTCTTC
17 | TRBJ2-3 | TRBV7-9 | . | TRBD2 | CASSLGLAGVGTDTQYF | TGTGCCAGCAGCTTGGGGCTAGCGGGAGTTGGCACAGATACGCAGTATTTT
19 | TRBJ2-1 | TRBV7-2 | . | TRBD2 | CASSLRSSGTISSYNEQFF | TGTGCCAGCAGCTTAAGGTCTAGCGGGACTATTAGCTCCTACAATGAGCAGTTCTTC
14 | TRBJ2-7 | TRBV5-1 | . | TRBD1 | CASSSGTGGSEQYF | TGCGCCAGCAGCTCCGGGACAGGGGGTTCCGAGCAGTACTTC
14 | TRBJ1-2 | TRBV28 | . | TRBD1 | CASSSADRVHGYTF | TGTGCCAGCAGTTCCGCAGACAGGGTCCATGGCTACACCTTC
19 | TRBJ2-2 | TRBV4-1 | . | TRBD2 | CASSQGTSSAPWGGGELFF | TGCGCCAGCAGCCAAGGGACTAGCTCCGCTCCTTGGGGGGGCGGGGAGCTGTTTTTT